The clone carrying this TCR beta chain showed up just a few times. The data are from a study of blood T cell repertoires in COVID-19. V lost 10 bases and J lost 7; bases outside the gene matches: 10. CDR1 and CDR2 (germline): LNHDA, SQIVND (reference sequence). This CDR3 contains 14 residues. Some clones are missing from TCRdb's copy, which holds only in-frame ones; the method was immunoSEQ multiplex PCR. The data show under 200,000 clones, approximately 80% seen once. The J gene is TRBJ1-6, the V gene TRBV19, with 7 nucleotides matching TRBD1. Source material: peripheral blood. The source of this sequence is a human donor in a cohort sampled during active COVID-19. The CDR3, as DNA: TGTGCCACCTGGACAGGTCTGGGGAATTCACCCCTCCACTTT. This encodes CATWTGLGNSPLHF.